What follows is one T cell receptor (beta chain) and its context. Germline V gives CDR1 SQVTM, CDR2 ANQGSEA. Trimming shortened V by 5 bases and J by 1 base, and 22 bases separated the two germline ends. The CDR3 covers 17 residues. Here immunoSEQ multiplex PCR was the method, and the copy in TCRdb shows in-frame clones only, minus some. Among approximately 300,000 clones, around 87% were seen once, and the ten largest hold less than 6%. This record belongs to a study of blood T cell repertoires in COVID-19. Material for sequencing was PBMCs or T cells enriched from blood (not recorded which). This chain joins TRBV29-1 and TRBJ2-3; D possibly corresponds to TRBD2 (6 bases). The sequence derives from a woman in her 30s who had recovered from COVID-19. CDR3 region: CSVLGAGGRGGTDTQYF. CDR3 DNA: TGCAGCGTTCTCGGGGCGGGCGGCCGCGGGGGCACAGATACGCAGTATTTT.